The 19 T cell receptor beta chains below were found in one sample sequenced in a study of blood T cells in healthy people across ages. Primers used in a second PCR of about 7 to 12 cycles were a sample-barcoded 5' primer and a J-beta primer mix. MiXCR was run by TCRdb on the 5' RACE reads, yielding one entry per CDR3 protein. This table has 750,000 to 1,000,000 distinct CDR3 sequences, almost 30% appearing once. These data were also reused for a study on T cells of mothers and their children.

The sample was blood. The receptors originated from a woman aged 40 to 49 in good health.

CDR3: CSATRYSEAFF. CDR3 nucleotide sequence: TGCAGTGCTACCCGGTACAGCGAAGCTTTCTTT. The gene calls are TRBV20-1 and TRBJ1-1; D call uncertain. CDR3 length equals 11 residues. V lost 4 bases, J lost 8 bases, and 11 bases lay in between. CDR1 is DFQATT, CDR2 SNEGSKA, per germline (reference sequence).

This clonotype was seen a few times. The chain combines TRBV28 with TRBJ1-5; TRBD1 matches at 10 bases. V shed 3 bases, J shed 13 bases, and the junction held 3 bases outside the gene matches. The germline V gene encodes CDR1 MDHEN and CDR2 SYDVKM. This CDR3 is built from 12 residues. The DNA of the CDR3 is TGTGCCAGCAGTTTCCCGGACAGGGGGCAGCATTTT. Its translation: CASSFPDRGQHF.

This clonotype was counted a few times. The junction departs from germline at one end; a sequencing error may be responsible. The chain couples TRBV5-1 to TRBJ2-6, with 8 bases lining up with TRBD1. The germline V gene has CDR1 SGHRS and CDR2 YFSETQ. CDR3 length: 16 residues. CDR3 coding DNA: TGCGCCAGCAGCTTGACAGGGGGGTCTGGGGCCAACGTCCCGACTTTC. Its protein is CASSLTGGSGANVPTF.

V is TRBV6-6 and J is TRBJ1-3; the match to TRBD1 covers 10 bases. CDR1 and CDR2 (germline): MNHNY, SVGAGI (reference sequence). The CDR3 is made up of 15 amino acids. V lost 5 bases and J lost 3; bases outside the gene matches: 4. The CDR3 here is CASSGQGVGGNTIYF. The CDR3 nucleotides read TGTGCCAGCAGTGGACAGGGGGTTGGTGGAAACACCATATATTTT.

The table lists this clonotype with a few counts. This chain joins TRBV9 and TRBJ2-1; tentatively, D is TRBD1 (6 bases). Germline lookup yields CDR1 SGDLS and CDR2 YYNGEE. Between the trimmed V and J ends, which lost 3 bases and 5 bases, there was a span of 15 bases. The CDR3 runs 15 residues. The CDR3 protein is CASSERGTNNNEQFF. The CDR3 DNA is TGTGCCAGCAGCGAGAGGGGGACAAACAACAATGAGCAGTTCTTC.

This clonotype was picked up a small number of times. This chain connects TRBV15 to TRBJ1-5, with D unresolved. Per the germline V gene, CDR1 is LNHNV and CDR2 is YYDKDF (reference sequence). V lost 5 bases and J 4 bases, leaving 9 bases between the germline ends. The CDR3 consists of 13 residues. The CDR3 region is CATSFQQNQPQHF. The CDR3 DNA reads TGTGCCACCAGCTTCCAGCAAAATCAGCCCCAGCATTTT.

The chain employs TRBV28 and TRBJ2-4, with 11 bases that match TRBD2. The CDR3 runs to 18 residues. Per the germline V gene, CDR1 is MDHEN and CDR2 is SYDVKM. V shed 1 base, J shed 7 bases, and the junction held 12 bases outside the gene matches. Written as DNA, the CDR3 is TGTGCCAGCAGTTTATCTAGCGGGGGGCTAATGCGCATCAACATTCAGTACTTC. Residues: CASSLSSGGLMRINIQYF.

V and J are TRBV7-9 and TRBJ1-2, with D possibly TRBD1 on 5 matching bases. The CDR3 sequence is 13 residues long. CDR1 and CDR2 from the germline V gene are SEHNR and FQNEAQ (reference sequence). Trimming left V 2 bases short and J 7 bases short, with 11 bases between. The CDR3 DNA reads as TGTGCCAGCAGCTTACCGGGACGAAGTGGCTACACCTTC. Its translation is CASSLPGRSGYTF.

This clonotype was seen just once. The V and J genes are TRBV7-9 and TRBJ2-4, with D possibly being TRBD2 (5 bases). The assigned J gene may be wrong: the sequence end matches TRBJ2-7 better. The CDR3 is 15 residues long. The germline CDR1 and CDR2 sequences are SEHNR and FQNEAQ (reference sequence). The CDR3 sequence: CASSLFAGSSYEQYF. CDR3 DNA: TGTGCCAGCAGCTTATTCGCGGGCAGCTCCTACGAGCAGTACTTC.

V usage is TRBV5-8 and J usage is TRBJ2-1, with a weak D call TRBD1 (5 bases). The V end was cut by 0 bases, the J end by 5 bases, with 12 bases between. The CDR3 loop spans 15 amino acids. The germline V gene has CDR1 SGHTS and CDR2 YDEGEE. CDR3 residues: CASSLGLTVNNEQFF. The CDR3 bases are TGTGCCAGCAGCTTGGGCCTGACAGTCAACAATGAGCAGTTCTTC.

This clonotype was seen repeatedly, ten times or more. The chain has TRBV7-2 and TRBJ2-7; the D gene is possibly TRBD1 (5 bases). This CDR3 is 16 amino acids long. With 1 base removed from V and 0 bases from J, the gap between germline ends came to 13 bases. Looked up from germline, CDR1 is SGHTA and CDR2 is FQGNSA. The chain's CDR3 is CASSLDPDTLSYEQYF. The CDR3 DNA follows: TGTGCCAGCAGCTTAGACCCGGACACCCTCTCCTACGAGCAGTACTTC.

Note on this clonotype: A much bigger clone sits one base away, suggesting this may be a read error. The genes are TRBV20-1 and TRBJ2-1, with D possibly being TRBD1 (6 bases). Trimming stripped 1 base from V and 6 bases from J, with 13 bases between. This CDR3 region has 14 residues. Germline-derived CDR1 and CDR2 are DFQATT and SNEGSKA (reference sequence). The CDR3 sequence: CSARVPDRCNEQFF. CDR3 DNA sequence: TGCAGTGCTAGAGTCCCGGACAGATGCAATGAGCAGTTCTTC.

CDR3 bases: TGTGCCAGCAGCTTTCTAATCTCAGGGGAAAAACTGTTTTTT. Translation: CASSFLISGEKLFF. This chain uses TRBV7-2 with TRBJ1-4; possibly TRBD1 for D (5 bases). Looked up from germline, CDR1 is SGHTA and CDR2 is FQGNSA. The CDR3 is 14 residues long. V was clipped by 3 bases and J by 8 bases, with 13 bases between them.

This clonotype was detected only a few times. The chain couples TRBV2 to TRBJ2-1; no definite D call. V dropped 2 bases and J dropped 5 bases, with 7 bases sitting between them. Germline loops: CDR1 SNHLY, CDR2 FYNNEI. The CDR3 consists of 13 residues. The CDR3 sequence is CASSESQDNEQFF. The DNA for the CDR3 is TGTGCCAGCAGTGAAAGTCAGGACAATGAGCAGTTCTTC.

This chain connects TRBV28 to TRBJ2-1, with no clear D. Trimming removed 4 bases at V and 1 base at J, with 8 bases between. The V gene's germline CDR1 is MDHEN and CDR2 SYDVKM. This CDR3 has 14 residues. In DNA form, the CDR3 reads TGTGCCAGCAGTTGGTTGCAATCCTACAATGAGCAGTTCTTC. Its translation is CASSWLQSYNEQFF.

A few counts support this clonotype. The CDR3 DNA reads as TGTGCCAGCAGTGAACCGGGACAGCTTGAAGCTTTCTTT. Translated, it gives CASSEPGQLEAFF. The chain carries TRBV28 and TRBJ1-1, with TRBD1 matching 7 bases. V dropped 5 bases and J dropped 7; count of bases not matched to a gene: 7. This CDR3 spans 13 amino acids. CDR1 is MDHEN, CDR2 SYDVKM, per germline. Drawing the rest from reference TRBV28 and TRBJ1-1, the complete variable domain is DVKVTQSSRYLVKRTGEKVFLECVQDMDHENMFWYRQDPGLGLRLIYFSYDVKMKEKGDIPEGYSVSREKKERFSLILESASTNQTSMYLCASSEPGQLEAFFGQGTRLTVV.

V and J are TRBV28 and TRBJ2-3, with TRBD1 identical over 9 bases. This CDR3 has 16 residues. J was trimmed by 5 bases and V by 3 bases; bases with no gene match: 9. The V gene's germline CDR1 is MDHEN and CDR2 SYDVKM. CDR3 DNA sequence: TGTGCCAGCAGTTTCAGACGGGACAGGGCTTTAGATACGCAGTATTTT. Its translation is CASSFRRDRALDTQYF.

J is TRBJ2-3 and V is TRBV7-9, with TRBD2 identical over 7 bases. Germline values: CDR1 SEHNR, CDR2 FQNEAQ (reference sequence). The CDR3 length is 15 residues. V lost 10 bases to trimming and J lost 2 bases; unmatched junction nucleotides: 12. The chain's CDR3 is CATTLAVPNTDTQYF. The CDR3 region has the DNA TGTGCCACGACCCTAGCGGTGCCGAACACAGATACGCAGTATTTT.

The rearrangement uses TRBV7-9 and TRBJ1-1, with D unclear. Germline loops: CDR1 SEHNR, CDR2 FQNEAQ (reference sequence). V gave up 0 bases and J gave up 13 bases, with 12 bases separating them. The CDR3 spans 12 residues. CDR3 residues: CASSLAEQADFF. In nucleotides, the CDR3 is TGTGCCAGCAGCTTAGCGGAGCAGGCTGATTTCTTT.